This T cell receptor beta chain was captured by sequencing in a study of cytomegalovirus exposure and HLA in healthy donors. This clone turned up a few times. Its cognate antigen is unknown. General study findings and limits: Donors belonging to an Asian-associated ancestry cluster reportedly showed fewer N-insertions in productive TCRs than the roughly 670-donor mean, according to what a later analysis found. In a later analysis, about 17,000 TCR beta sequences were associated with HLA alleles at 0.05 false discovery rate. DRB1 had the most TCR associations and HLA-C the fewest, a later analysis found, with rates varying by HLA locus. A list of approximately 160 TCR beta chains associated with cytomegalovirus was given.

The CDR3 consists of 15 residues. From germline, CDR1 is SGDLS and CDR2 YYNGEE. The V end lost 0 bases, the J end lost 7 bases, and 16 bases lay between the germline ends. It was with 60 Vbeta and 13 Jbeta primers that the PCR ran. The repertoire was sequenced with immunoSEQ multiplex PCR; TCRdb's copy has only in-frame clones and lacks some. The sample carries more than 100,000 clones, 65% to 80% recorded once. The TCR was taken from a woman aged 40 to 50 in good health and CMV-seropositive. Material for sequencing was PBMCs. The J gene is TRBJ1-2, the V gene TRBV9; D is uncertain. CDR3 nucleotide sequence: TGTGCCAGCAGCGTAGGGGCAGGAGGCCCCGGTGGCTACACCTTC. This encodes CASSVGAGGPGGYTF. Full variable domain (missing parts from reference TRBV9 and TRBJ1-2): DSGVTQTPKHLITATGQRVTLRCSPRSGDLSVYWYQQSLDQGLQFLIQYYNGEERAKGNILERFSAQQFPDLHSELNLSSLELGDSALYFCASSVGAGGPGGYTFGSGTRLTVV.